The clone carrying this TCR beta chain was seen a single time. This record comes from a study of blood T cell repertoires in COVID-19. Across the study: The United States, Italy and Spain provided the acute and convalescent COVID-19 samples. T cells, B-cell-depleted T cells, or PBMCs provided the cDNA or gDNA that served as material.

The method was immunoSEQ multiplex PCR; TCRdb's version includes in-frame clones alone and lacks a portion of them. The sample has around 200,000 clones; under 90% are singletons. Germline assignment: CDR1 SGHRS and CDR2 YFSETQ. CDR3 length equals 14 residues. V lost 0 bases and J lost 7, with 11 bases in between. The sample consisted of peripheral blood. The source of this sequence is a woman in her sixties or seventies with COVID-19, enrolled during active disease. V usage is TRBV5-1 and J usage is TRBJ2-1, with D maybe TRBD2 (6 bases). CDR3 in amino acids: CASSLGRTTNEQFF. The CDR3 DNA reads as TGCGCCAGCAGCTTGGGCCGGACTACAAATGAGCAGTTCTTC.